The 2 T cell receptor beta chains below all came from one sample that was sequenced in a study of PD-1 blockade in classical Hodgkin lymphoma. Time point denoted: cycle 4 day 1 (C4D1), after 5 to 7 weeks of nivolumab. Each patient's relapse followed autologous stem cell transplantation, and brentuximab vedotin exposure varied. Purification of CD4+ T cells from thawed PBMCs was achieved by magnetic negative selection. This table comes from immunoSEQ multiplex PCR, and its TCRdb copy is limited to in-frame clones, with some not included. The repertoire holds roughly 30,000 clones, around 84% seen once, with about 0.82% in the top ten. Sequences were derived from CD4+ T cells from blood, sampled before the fourth cycle of nivolumab. These receptors all stem from a human donor with classical Hodgkin lymphoma.

This clone occurred once. The rearrangement joins TRBV7-3 to TRBJ2-5; TRBD2 matches at 10 bases. The CDR3 is 17 residues long. With V trimmed by 5 bases and J by 5 bases, 14 bases remained unmatched. Germline V gene sequence: CDR1 SGHTA, CDR2 FQGTGA. CDR3 nucleotide sequence: TGTGCCAGCAGCCCGTCCAATCAGCGGGGGGGCACCGAGACCCAGTACTTC. This translates into CASSPSNQRGGTETQYF.

The rearrangement uses TRBV6-4 and TRBJ2-7, with D maybe TRBD2 (7 bases). The CDR3 has 17 amino acids. Germline V gives CDR1 MRHNA, CDR2 SNTAGT. Deletions cut 5 bases from V and 0 bases from J, with 20 bases between. DNA of the CDR3: TGTGCCAGCAGTCCCAGATGGGGGGGGCGGAGCTCCTACGAGCAGTACTTC. Encoded protein: CASSPRWGGRSSYEQYF.